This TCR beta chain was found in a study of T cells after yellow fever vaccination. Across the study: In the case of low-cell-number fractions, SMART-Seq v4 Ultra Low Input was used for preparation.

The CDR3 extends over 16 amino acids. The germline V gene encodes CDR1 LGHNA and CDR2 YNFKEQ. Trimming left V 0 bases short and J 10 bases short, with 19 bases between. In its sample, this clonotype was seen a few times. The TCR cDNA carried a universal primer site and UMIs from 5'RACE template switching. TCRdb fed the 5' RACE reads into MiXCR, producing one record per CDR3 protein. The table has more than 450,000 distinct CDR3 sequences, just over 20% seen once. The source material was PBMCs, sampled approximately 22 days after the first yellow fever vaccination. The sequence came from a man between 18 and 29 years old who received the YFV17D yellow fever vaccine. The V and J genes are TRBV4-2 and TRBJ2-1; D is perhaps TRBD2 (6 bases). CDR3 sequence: CASSQEAGLGLWEQFF. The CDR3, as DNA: TGTGCCAGCAGCCAAGAGGCGGGACTGGGCCTTTGGGAGCAGTTCTTC.